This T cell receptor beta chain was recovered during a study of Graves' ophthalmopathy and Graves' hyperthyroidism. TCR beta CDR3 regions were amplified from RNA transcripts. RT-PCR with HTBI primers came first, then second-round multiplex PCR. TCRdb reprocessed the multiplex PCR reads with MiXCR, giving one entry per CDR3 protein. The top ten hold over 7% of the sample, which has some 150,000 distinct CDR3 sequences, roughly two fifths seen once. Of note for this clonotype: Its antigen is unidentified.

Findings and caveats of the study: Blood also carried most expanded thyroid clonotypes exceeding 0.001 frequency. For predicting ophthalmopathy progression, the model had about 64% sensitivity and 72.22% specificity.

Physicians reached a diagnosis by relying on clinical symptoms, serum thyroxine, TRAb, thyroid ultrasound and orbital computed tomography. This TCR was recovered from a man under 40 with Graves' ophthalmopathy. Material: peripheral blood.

This CDR3 is CASSLGRNRDEQYF. Here the CDR3 DNA reads TGTGCCAGCAGCTTAGGACGGAACCGGGACGAGCAGTACTTC. This chain links TRBV7-2 with TRBJ2-7; D remains unclear. Trimming stripped 1 base from V and 5 bases from J, with 12 bases between. This CDR3 region has 14 residues. Germline CDR1 is SGHTA and CDR2 is FQGNSA.